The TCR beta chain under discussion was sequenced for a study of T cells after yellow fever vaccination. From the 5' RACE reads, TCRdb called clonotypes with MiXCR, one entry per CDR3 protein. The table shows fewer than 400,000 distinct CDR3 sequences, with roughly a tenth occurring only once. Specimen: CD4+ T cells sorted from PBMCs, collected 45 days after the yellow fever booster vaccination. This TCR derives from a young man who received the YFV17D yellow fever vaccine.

CDR3 in DNA: TGTGCCAGCGCTCGAAGCCCGTCGTACGAGCAGTACGTC. Translation: CASARSPSYEQYV. The gene calls are TRBV27 and TRBJ2-7; the D is unclear. V was clipped by 8 bases and J by 4 bases, with 15 bases between them. Germline values: CDR1 MNHEY, CDR2 SMNVEV (reference sequence). The CDR3 length is 13 residues.